This T cell receptor (beta chain) was retrieved from a study of T cells in Graves' hyperthyroidism and ophthalmopathy. The TCR beta CDR3 regions underwent amplification using RNA transcripts as the source. Carried out on the TCR CDR3, a first-round RT-PCR used the HTBI primer set. TCRdb itself ran the multiplex PCR reads through MiXCR, one entry per CDR3 protein. The table has approximately 400,000 distinct CDR3 sequences, under 15% seen once; the top ten hold 32%. This clonotype was observed at least ten times. The sequenced sample consisted of blood. This TCR was recovered from a woman younger than 45 with Graves' hyperthyroidism.

As DNA, the CDR3 is TGTGCCAGCAGCCAAGAATGGGCGGGAGGTGCCGACGAGCAGTACTTC. As protein: CASSQEWAGGADEQYF. This chain connects TRBV3-1 to TRBJ2-7, with 8 positions matching TRBD2. The CDR3 extends over 16 amino acids. Germline assignment: CDR1 LGHDT and CDR2 YNNKEL (reference sequence). The ends lost 0 bases at V and 5 bases at J; junction bases unmatched: 9.